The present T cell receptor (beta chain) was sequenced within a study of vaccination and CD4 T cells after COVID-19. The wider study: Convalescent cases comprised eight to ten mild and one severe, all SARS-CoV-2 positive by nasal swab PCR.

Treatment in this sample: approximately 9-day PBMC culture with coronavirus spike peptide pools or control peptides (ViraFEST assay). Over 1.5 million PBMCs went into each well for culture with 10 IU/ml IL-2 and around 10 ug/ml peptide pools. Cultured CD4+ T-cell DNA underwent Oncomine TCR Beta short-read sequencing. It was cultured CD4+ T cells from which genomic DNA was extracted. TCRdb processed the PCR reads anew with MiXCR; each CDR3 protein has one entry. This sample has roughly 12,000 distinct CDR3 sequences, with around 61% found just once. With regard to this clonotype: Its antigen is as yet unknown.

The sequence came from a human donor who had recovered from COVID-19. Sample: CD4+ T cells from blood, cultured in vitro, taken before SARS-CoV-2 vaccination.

The CDR3 nucleotides read TGCAGTGCTCGTACAGGGGGCACTGAAGCTTTCTTT. Translating it yields CSARTGGTEAFF. V gene TRBV20-1 combines with J gene TRBJ1-1, with TRBD1 identical over 8 bases. The CDR3 has 12 residues. Germline values: CDR1 DFQATT, CDR2 SNEGSKA (reference sequence). The junction had 3 bases not matched to a gene; V was cut back by 5 bases and J by 4 bases.